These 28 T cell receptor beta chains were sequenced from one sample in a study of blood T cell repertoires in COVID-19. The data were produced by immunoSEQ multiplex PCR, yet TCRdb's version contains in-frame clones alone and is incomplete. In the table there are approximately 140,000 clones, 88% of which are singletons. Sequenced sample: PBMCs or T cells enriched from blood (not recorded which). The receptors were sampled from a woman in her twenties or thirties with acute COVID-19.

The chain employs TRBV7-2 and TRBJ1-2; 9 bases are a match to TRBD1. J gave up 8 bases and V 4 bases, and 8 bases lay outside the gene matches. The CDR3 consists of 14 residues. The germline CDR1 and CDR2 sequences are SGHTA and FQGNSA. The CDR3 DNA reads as TGTGCCAGCAGCTGGGGACAGGGCTCCGGGGGCTACACCTTC. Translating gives CASSWGQGSGGYTF.

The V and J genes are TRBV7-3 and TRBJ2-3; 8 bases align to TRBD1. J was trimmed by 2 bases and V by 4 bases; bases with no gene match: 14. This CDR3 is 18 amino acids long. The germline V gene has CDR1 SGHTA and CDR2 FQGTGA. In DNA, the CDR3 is TGTGCCAGCAGCTCCAATCCAAGATTACAGGGGGACACAGATACGCAGTATTTT. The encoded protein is CASSSNPRLQGDTDTQYF.

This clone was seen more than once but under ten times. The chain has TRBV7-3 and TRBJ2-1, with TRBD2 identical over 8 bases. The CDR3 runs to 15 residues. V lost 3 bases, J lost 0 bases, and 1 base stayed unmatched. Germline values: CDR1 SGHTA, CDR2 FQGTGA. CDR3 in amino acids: CASSFSGDSYNEQFF. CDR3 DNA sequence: TGTGCCAGCAGCTTTAGCGGGGACTCCTACAATGAGCAGTTCTTC.

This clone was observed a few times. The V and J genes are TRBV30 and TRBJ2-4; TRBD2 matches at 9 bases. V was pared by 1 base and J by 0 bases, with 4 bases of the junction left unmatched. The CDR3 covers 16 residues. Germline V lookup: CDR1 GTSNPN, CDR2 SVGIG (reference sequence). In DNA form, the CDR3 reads TGTGCCTGGAGTGGAATTAGCGGGAGAGCCAAAAACATTCAGTACTTC. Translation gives CAWSGISGRAKNIQYF.

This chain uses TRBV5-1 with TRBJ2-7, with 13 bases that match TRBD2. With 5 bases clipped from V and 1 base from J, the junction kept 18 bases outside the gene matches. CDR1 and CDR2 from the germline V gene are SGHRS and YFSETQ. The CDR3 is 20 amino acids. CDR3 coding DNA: TGCGCCAGCAGTAAAGGACTAGCGGGAGTTCGGACCCCAGGGTCCTACGAGCAGTACTTC. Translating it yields CASSKGLAGVRTPGSYEQYF. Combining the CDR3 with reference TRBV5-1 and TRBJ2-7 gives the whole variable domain KAGVTQTPRYLIKTRGQQVTLSCSPISGHRSVSWYQQTPGQGLQFLFEYFSETQRNKGNFPGRFSGRQFSNSRSEMNVSTLELGDSALYLCASSKGLAGVRTPGSYEQYFGPGTRLTVT.

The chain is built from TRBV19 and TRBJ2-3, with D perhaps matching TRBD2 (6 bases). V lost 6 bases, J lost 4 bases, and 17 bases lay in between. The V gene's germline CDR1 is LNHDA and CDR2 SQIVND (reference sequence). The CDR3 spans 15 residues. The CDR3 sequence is CASRGRGTGADTQYF. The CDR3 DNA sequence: TGTGCCAGTAGGGGCCGCGGGACGGGTGCAGATACGCAGTATTTT.

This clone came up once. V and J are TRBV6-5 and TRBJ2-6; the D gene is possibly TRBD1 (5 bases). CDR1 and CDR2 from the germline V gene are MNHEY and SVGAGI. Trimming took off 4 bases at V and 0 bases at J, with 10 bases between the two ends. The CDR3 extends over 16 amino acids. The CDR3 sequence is CASSSKDSSGANVLTF. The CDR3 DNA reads TGTGCCAGCAGTTCCAAAGACAGCTCTGGGGCCAACGTCCTGACTTTC.

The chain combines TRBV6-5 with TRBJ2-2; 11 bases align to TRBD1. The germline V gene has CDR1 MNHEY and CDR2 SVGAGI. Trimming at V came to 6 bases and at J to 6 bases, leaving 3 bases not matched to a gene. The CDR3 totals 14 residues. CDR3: CASRTGQGAGELFF. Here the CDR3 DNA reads TGTGCCAGCAGAACGGGACAGGGGGCCGGGGAGCTGTTTTTT.

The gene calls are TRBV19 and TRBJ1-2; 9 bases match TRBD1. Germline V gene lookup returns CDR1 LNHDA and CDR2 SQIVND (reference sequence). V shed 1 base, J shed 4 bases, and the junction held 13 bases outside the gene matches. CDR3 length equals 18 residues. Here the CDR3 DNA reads TGTGCCAGTAGTATAGGACGGGACAGGGACGGTATTGGCTATGGCTACACCTTC. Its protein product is CASSIGRDRDGIGYGYTF. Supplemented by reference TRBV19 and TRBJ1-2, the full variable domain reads DGGITQSPKYLFRKEGQNVTLSCEQNLNHDAMYWYRQDPGQGLRLIYYSQIVNDFQKGDIAEGYSVSREKKESFPLTVTSAQKNPTAFYLCASSIGRDRDGIGYGYTFGSGTRLTVV.

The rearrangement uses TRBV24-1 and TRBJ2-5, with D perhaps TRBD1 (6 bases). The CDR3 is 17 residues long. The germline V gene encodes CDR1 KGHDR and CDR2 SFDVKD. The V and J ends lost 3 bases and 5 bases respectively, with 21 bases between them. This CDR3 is CATSDTPGTTLRETQYF. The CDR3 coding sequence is TGTGCCACCAGTGATACCCCAGGGACAACTCTAAGGGAGACCCAGTACTTC.

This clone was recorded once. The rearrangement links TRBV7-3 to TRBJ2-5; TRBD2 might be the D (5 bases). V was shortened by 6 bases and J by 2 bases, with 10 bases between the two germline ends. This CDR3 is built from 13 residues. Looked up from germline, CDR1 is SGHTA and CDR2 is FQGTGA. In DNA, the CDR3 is TGTGCCAGCAGTCTTAGCGTTCAAGAGACCCAGTACTTC. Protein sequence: CASSLSVQETQYF.

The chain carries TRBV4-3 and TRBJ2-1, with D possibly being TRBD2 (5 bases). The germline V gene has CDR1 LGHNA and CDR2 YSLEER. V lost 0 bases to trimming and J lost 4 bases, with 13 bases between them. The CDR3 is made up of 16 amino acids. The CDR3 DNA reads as TGCGCCAGCAGCCAAGAGGCCTCAAGCGGTTACAATGAGCAGTTCTTC. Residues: CASSQEASSGYNEQFF.

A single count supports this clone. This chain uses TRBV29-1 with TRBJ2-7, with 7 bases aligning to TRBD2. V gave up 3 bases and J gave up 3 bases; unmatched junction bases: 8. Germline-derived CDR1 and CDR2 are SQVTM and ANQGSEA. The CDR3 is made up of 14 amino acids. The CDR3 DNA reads TGCAGCGTTGACGGGTCGGGAGGAAGCTACGAGCAGTACTTC. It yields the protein CSVDGSGGSYEQYF.

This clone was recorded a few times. The CDR3 sequence is CASSLDQGLVTEAFF. The CDR3, as DNA: TGTGCCAGCAGCTTGGATCAGGGTCTAGTGACTGAAGCTTTCTTT. The chain employs TRBV5-4 and TRBJ1-1; maybe TRBD1 (5 bases). Germline values: CDR1 SGHNT, CDR2 YYREEE (reference sequence). The CDR3 has 15 residues. Trimming stripped 0 bases from V and 5 bases from J, with 14 bases between.

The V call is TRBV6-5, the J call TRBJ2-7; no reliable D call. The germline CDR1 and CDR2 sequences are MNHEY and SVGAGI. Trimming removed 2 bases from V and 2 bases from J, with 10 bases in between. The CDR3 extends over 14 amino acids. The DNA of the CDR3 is TGTGCCAGCAGTTACATGGAGAGAACCTACGAGCAGTACTTC. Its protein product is CASSYMERTYEQYF.

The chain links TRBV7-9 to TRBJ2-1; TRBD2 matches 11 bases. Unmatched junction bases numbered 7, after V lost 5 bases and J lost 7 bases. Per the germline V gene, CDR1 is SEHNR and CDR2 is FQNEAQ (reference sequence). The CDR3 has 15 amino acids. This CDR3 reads CASSTTSGSSNEQFF. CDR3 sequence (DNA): TGTGCCAGCAGCACAACTAGCGGGAGTTCAAATGAGCAGTTCTTC. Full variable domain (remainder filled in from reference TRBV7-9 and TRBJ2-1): DTGVSQNPRHKITKRGQNVTFRCDPISEHNRLYWYRQTLGQGPEFLTYFQNEAQLEKSRLLSDRFSAERPKGSFSTLEIQRTEQGDSAMYLCASSTTSGSSNEQFFGPGTRLTVL.

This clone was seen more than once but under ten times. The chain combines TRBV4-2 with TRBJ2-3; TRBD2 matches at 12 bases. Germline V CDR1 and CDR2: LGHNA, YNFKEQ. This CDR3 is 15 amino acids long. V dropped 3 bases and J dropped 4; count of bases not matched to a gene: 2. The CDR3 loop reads CASSQTSGSADTQYF. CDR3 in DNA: TGTGCCAGCAGCCAGACTAGCGGGAGTGCAGATACGCAGTATTTT.

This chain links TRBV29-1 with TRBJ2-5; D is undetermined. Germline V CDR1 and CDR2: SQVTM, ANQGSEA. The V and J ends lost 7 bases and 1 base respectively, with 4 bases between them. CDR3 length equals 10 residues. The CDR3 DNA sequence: TGCAGCGGTAGCCAAGAGACCCAGTACTTC. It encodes CSGSQETQYF. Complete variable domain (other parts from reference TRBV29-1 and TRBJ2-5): SAVISQKPSRDICQRGTSLTIQCQVDSQVTMMFWYRQQPGQSLTLIATANQGSEATYESGFVIDKFPISRPNLTFSTLTVSNMSPEDSSIYLCSGSQETQYFGPGTRLLVL.

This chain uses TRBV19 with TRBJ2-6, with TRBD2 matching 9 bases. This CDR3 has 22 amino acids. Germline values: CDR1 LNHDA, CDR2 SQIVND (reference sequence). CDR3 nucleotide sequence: TGTGTCCTGGGAGAAGGGAGTCGGGGCGGGAGGGCCCAGAAATCTGGGGCCAACGTCCTGACTTTC. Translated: CVLGEGSRGGRAQKSGANVLTF.

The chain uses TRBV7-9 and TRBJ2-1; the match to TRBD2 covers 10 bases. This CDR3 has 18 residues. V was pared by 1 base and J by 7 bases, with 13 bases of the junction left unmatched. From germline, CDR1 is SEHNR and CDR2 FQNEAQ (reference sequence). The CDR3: CASSLGRLAGSKGNEQFF. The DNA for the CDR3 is TGTGCCAGCAGCTTAGGGAGACTAGCGGGCTCTAAGGGGAATGAGCAGTTCTTC.

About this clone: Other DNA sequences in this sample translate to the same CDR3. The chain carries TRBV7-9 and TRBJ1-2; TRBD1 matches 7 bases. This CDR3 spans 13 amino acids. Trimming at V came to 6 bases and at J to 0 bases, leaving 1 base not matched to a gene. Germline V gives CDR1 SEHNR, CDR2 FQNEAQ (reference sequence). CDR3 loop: CASSTGANYGYTF. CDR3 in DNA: TGTGCCAGCAGTACAGGGGCTAACTATGGCTACACCTTC.

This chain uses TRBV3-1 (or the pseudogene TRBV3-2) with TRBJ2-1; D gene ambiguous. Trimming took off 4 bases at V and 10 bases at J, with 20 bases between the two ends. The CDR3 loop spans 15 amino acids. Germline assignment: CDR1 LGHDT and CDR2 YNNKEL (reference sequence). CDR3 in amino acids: CASSPRGYARGEQFF. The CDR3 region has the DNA TGTGCCAGCAGCCCAAGAGGCTACGCCCGTGGAGAGCAGTTCTTC.

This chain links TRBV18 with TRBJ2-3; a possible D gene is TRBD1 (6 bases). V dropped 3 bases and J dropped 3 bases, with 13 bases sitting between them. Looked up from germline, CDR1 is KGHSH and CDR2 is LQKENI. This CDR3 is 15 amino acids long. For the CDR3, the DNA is TGTGCCAGCTCACCGACAGGTGTAATAACAGATACGCAGTATTTT. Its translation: CASSPTGVITDTQYF.

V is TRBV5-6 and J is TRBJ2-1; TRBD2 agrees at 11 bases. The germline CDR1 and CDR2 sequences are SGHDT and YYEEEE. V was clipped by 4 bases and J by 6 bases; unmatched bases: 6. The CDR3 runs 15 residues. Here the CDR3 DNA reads TGTGCCAGCAGCCCTTTAGCGGGAGGGAGCAATGAGCAGTTCTTC. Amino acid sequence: CASSPLAGGSNEQFF.

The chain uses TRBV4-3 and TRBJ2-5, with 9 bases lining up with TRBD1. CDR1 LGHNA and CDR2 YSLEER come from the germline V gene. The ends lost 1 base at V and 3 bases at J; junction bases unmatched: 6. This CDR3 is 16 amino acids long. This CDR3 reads CASSQGTGGTKETQYF. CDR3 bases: TGCGCCAGCAGCCAAGGTACAGGGGGCACTAAAGAGACCCAGTACTTC.

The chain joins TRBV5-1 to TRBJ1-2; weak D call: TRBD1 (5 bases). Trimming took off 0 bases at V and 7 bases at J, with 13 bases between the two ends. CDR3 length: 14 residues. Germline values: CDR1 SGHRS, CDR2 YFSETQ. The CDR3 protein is CASSLGQGGGGYTF. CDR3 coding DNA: TGCGCCAGCAGCTTGGGGCAGGGAGGCGGTGGCTACACCTTC.

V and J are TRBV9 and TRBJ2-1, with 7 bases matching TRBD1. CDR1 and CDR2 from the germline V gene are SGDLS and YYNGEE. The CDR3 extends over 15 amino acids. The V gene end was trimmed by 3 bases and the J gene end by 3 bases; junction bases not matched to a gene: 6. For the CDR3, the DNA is TGTGCCAGCAGCGCAGGACAGGAATACTACAATGAGCAGTTCTTC. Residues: CASSAGQEYYNEQFF. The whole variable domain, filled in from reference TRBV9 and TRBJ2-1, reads DSGVTQTPKHLITATGQRVTLRCSPRSGDLSVYWYQQSLDQGLQFLIQYYNGEERAKGNILERFSAQQFPDLHSELNLSSLELGDSALYFCASSAGQEYYNEQFFGPGTRLTVL.

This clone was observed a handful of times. DNA for the CDR3: TGTGCCAGCAGTTTATCAGGGGGCAATCAGCCCCAGCATTTT. As protein: CASSLSGGNQPQHF. The rearrangement joins TRBV27 to TRBJ1-5; weak D call: TRBD1 (5 bases). V lost 0 bases and J lost 2, with 5 bases in between. The CDR3 totals 14 residues. CDR1 is MNHEY, CDR2 SMNVEV, per germline (reference sequence).